This paragraph reports one TCR beta chain. V lost 0 bases and J lost 6, with 11 bases in between. CDR3 size: 14 residues. The V gene's germline CDR1 is MNHEY and CDR2 SVGAGI. The data originate from a study of blood T cell repertoires in COVID-19. Study details: T cells, B-cell-depleted T cells, or PBMCs provided the cDNA or gDNA that served as material.

Libraries were prepared by immunoSEQ multiplex PCR; TCRdb keeps only in-frame clonotypes and omits some of them. The sample includes about 87,000 clones, roughly four fifths of them seen just once. The clonotype was recovered from a woman in her seventies with acute or convalescent COVID-19. Sequences were obtained from peripheral blood. The gene calls are TRBV6-5 and TRBJ1-2; D may be TRBD1 (5 bases). CDR3 bases: TGTGCCAGCAGTTACTCGATCCCAGGGAATGGCTACACCTTC. Its translation is CASSYSIPGNGYTF.